A selection of T cell receptor beta chains follows, all from one sample in a study of shared clonotypes between healthy human individuals. Clones were read by immunoSEQ multiplex PCR, and TCRdb kept only the in-frame ones, dropping some. The sample shows a few million clones, approximately 93% of them seen only once. The specimen was naive CD4+ T cells from PBMCs. The receptor set was obtained from a man aged 18 to 30 in good health. Some clones in this sample may be carry-over from other donors' samples. CDR3s include the opening cysteine and the closing phenylalanine or tryptophan. D genes are given only for firm matches. The listing skips clone size in some rows; elsewhere it reads once, few, many or a size class.

clone size,V gene,D gene,J gene,CDR3 protein,CDR3 DNA
few,TRBV29-1,TRBD1,TRBJ1-1,CSVADRGAFF,TGCAGCGTTGCGGACAGGGGAGCTTTCTTT
.,TRBV19,.,TRBJ1-5,CASSPRWGFTQPQHF,TGTGCCAGTAGTCCCCGTTGGGGTTTCACTCAGCCCCAGCATTTT
.,TRBV12-5,TRBD2,TRBJ2-1,CASAKPGTSGLNEQFF,TGTGCTAGTGCCAAACCCGGGACTAGCGGGCTCAATGAGCAGTTCTTC
.,TRBV18,.,TRBJ1-4,CASSPVSGTNEKLFF,TGTGCCAGCTCACCAGTATCCGGAACTAATGAAAAACTGTTTTTT
.,TRBV7-2,.,TRBJ1-5,CASSLTGSRLNQPQHF,TGTGCCAGCAGCTTAACGGGAAGCAGGTTAAATCAGCCCCAGCATTTT
.,TRBV6-5,TRBD1,TRBJ1-1,CASSRGTVGGAFF,TGTGCCAGCAGCCGGGGGACAGTTGGTGGGGCTTTCTTT
.,TRBV29-1,TRBD1,TRBJ2-5,CSARTGTETQYF,TGCAGCGCCCGGACAGGAACGGAGACCCAGTACTTC
.,TRBV9,.,TRBJ2-7,CASSPGSRADEQYF,TGTGCCAGCAGCCCAGGCAGTAGGGCAGACGAGCAGTACTTC
.,TRBV10-3,TRBD1,TRBJ1-2,CAISESEGAGGYTF,TGTGCCATCAGTGAGTCGGAGGGGGCAGGTGGCTACACCTTC
.,TRBV6-6,.,TRBJ2-7,CASSMPGAYEQYF,TGTGCCAGCAGTATGCCAGGCGCCTACGAGCAGTACTTC
once,TRBV5-4,TRBD1,TRBJ1-2,CASSPGGTGAYGYTF,TGTGCCAGCAGCCCGGGGGGGACAGGGGCCTATGGCTACACCTTC
.,TRBV7-8,TRBD1,TRBJ1-2,CASSLAQGAGSYGYTF,TGTGCCAGCAGCTTAGCGCAGGGGGCAGGGAGCTATGGCTACACCTTC
.,TRBV6-5,.,TRBJ1-2,CASSTSGDGGYTF,TGTGCCAGCAGTACATCAGGGGACGGCGGCTACACCTTC
.,TRBV5-8,.,TRBJ2-5,CASSLRTGETQYF,TGTGCCAGCAGCTTGCGGACGGGGGAGACCCAGTACTTC
.,TRBV4-1,.,TRBJ2-6,CASSQGGAGANVLTF,TGCGCCAGCAGCCAAGGAGGGGCTGGGGCCAACGTCCTGACTTTC
.,TRBV6-1,.,TRBJ1-4,CASSEVGRANEKLFF,TGTGCCAGCAGTGAAGTGGGGCGGGCTAATGAAAAACTGTTTTTT
.,TRBV28,TRBD1,TRBJ2-5,CASIGTGGPLYQETQYF,TGTGCCAGCATCGGGACAGGGGGACCTTTGTACCAAGAGACCCAGTACTTC
.,TRBV10-3,TRBD2,TRBJ2-3,CAISDPTSGGGDTQYF,TGTGCCATCAGTGACCCTACTAGCGGGGGGGGAGATACGCAGTATTTT
once,TRBV11-2,TRBD1,TRBJ2-1,CASSFRQGVGNEQFF,TGTGCCAGCAGCTTTCGACAGGGTGTAGGCAATGAGCAGTTCTTC
.,TRBV5-1,.,TRBJ2-1,CASSLDSSYNEQFF,TGCGCCAGCAGCTTGGACTCCTCCTACAATGAGCAGTTCTTC
.,TRBV5-4,.,TRBJ2-1,CASSATGSYNEQFF,TGTGCCAGCAGCGCCACTGGCAGTTACAATGAGCAGTTCTTC
.,TRBV10-3,.,TRBJ1-1,CAINEGRSRNTEAFF,TGTGCCATCAACGAGGGTAGGTCTCGGAACACTGAAGCTTTCTTT
.,TRBV29-1,.,TRBJ2-2,CSAIDPSGGELFF,TGCAGCGCGATTGACCCGAGTGGCGGGGAGCTGTTTTTT
.,TRBV2,.,TRBJ2-1,CASTGLEFAQFF,TGTGCCAGCACAGGCCTTGAATTTGCGCAGTTCTTC
.,TRBV14,TRBD1,TRBJ2-7,CASSRDRASYEQYF,TGTGCCAGCAGCCGGGACAGGGCGTCCTACGAGCAGTACTTC
.,TRBV14,.,TRBJ1-1,CASSQEPGKGNTEAFF,TGTGCCAGCAGCCAAGAACCAGGGAAAGGGAACACTGAAGCTTTCTTT
.,TRBV19,.,TRBJ1-5,CASLLQGYSNQPQHF,TGTGCCAGTTTATTACAGGGTTATAGCAATCAGCCCCAGCATTTT
.,TRBV19,.,TRBJ1-5,CASSIAAGSNQPQHF,TGTGCCAGTAGTATAGCGGCCGGCAGCAATCAGCCCCAGCATTTT
.,TRBV28,TRBD2,TRBJ2-7,CASSEPKMAGGTYEQYF,TGTGCCAGCAGTGAACCTAAGATGGCGGGAGGAACCTACGAGCAGTACTTC
.,TRBV6-6,.,TRBJ1-1,CASSYDRNTEAFF,TGTGCCAGCAGTTACGATAGGAACACTGAAGCTTTCTTT
.,TRBV30,.,TRBJ2-2,CAWSVDDTGELFF,TGTGCCTGGAGTGTAGATGACACCGGGGAGCTGTTTTTT
.,TRBV27,.,TRBJ2-5,CASSFRGQETQYF,TGTGCCAGCAGTTTCCGGGGGCAGGAGACCCAGTACTTC
.,TRBV6-1,.,TRBJ1-3,CASSDGQRLSGNTIYF,TGTGCCAGCAGTGACGGACAGCGTCTCTCTGGAAACACCATATATTTT
.,TRBV5-8,.,TRBJ2-1,CANTILPASYNEQFF,TGTGCCAACACGATATTACCTGCCTCCTACAATGAGCAGTTCTTC
.,TRBV19,.,TRBJ2-7,CASSPRVQPYEQYF,TGTGCCAGTAGTCCCAGGGTCCAACCCTACGAGCAGTACTTC
.,TRBV27,TRBD1,TRBJ1-1,CASSFWSGGGNTEAFF,TGTGCCAGCAGTTTCTGGTCAGGGGGCGGAAACACTGAAGCTTTCTTT
.,TRBV9,TRBD2,TRBJ2-5,CASSVGGAGGPSETQYF,TGTGCCAGCAGCGTAGGGGGAGCGGGAGGGCCCTCGGAGACCCAGTACTTC
.,TRBV5-1,.,TRBJ2-3,CASSLDPGTYTDTQYF,TGCGCCAGCAGCTTGGATCCGGGGACGTACACAGATACGCAGTATTTT
.,TRBV6-5,.,TRBJ1-3,CASSYLGAGNTIYF,TGTGCCAGCAGTTATTTGGGGGCTGGAAACACCATATATTTT
.,TRBV18,.,TRBJ1-4,CASSPLSEKLFF,TGTGCCAGCTCACCTTTAAGTGAAAAACTGTTTTTT
.,TRBV9,TRBD2,TRBJ2-1,CASSVDLAASNEQFF,TGTGCCAGCAGCGTAGACCTAGCGGCGTCGAATGAGCAGTTCTTC
.,TRBV18,.,TRBJ2-5,CASSPPVETQYF,TGTGCCAGCTCACCGCCGGTGGAGACCCAGTACTTC
.,TRBV28,.,TRBJ1-4,CAIRPTRGAEDEKLFF,TGTGCCATCAGACCCACACGCGGGGCGGAAGATGAAAAACTGTTTTTT
few,TRBV12-5,.,TRBJ2-3,CASGLGPTQYF,TGTGCTAGTGGTTTAGGTCCTACGCAGTATTTT
.,TRBV28,TRBD1,TRBJ2-7,CASSPRDRVLGEQYF,TGTGCCAGCAGTCCTCGGGACAGGGTCTTGGGCGAGCAGTACTTC